This note documents a single TCR beta chain sequence. No antigen is known for it. V dropped 1 base and J dropped 4 bases, with 7 bases sitting between them. Germline V gene lookup returns CDR1 LNHDA and CDR2 SQIVND (reference sequence). The CDR3 spans 14 residues. Repertoires were generated with immunoSEQ multiplex PCR, while TCRdb's copy carries only in-frame clones and drops some. This sample yields some 1,900,000 clones, of which just under 95% are seen a single time; 0.9% to 1.5% belongs to the top ten. The data originate from a study of shared clonotypes between healthy human individuals. Overall study context: Each donor contributed plates that comprised three CD4 naive, three CD4 memory, two CD8 naive and one CD8 memory. Points from the study as a whole: Sharing across four donors was highest in naive CD4 (roughly 5%) and lowest in memory CD8 (approximately 0.4%).

Naive CD8 populations comprised CD45RO-negative cells positively selected for CCR7, excluding terminally differentiated effector memory CD45RA+ cells. Every donor, a Caucasian adult, lived in Nashville, Tennessee. Material: naive CD8+ T cells sorted from blood. The sequence was collected from a young man in good health. V usage is TRBV19 and J usage is TRBJ2-2, with D unclear. DNA for the CDR3: TGTGCCAGTAGTATAGTGTTCAGCACCGGGGAGCTGTTTTTT. Protein product: CASSIVFSTGELFF.